The following is a T cell receptor (beta chain) sequence with its context. Adults between roughly 18 and 95 years of age took part from about two dozen US areas. Original analysis: Amplification with reference gene primers provided the estimates of nucleated cell counts. Libraries were prepared by immunoSEQ multiplex PCR; TCRdb keeps only in-frame clonotypes and omits some of them. The DNA gave D and trimming, while V, J and clone size come from that table. The data hold some 380,000 clones, with 70% to 90% observed a single time. The data originate from a study of blood T cell repertoires in COVID-19. For the study at large: Sites in the United States, Italy and Spain provided acute and convalescent COVID-19 samples.

V shed 3 bases, J shed 15 bases, and the junction held 14 bases outside the gene matches. Looked up from germline, CDR1 is SGHDT and CDR2 is YYEEEE. The CDR3 sequence is 16 residues long. The gene calls are TRBV5-6 and TRBJ2-1; 14 nucleotides match TRBD2. Sequenced: PBMCs or T cells enriched from blood (not recorded which). The sequence derives from a woman between 40 and 55 years old with acute COVID-19. The CDR3 is CASSSNPGLAGVTLFF. The CDR3 nucleotides read TGTGCCAGCAGCTCGAATCCGGGACTAGCGGGGGTAACGCTGTTCTTC.